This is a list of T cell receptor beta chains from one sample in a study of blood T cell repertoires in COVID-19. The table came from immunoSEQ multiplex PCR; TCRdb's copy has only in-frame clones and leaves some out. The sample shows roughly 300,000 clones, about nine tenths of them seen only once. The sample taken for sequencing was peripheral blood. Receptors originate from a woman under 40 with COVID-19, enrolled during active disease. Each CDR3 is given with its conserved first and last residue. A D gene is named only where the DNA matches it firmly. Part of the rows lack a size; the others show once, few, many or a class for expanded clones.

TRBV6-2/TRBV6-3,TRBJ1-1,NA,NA,CASSYNPVGVNTEAFF,TGTGCCAGCAGTTACAATCCGGTAGGGGTAAATACTGAAGCTTTCTTT
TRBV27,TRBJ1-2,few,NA,CASSALENLNYGYTF,TGTGCCAGCAGTGCGTTAGAGAATCTAAACTATGGCTACACCTTC
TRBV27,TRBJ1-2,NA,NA,CASSRGNYGYTF,TGTGCCAGCAGCCGCGGTAACTATGGCTACACCTTC
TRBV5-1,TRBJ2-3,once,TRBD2,CASSGIFGGGAVIRLDTQYF,TGCGCCAGCAGCGGGATCTTTGGCGGGGGGGCCGTCATTCGCCTAGATACGCAGTATTTT
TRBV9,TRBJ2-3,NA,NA,CASSTIRADTQYF,TGTGCCAGCAGCACCATCAGGGCAGATACGCAGTATTTT
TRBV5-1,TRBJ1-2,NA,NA,CASSLEIATYGYTF,TGCGCCAGCAGCTTGGAAATAGCCACATATGGCTACACCTTC
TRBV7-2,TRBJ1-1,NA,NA,CASSLQSNTEAFF,TGTGCCAGCAGCTTACAATCGAACACTGAAGCTTTCTTT
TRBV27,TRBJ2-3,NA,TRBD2,CASSQRLAGGSTDTQYF,TGTGCCAGCAGTCAACGACTAGCGGGGGGAAGCACAGATACGCAGTATTTT
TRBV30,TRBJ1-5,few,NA,CAWSEVQDGQPQHF,TGTGCCTGGAGTGAAGTACAAGACGGGCAGCCCCAGCATTTT
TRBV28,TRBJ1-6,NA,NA,CASRDRLSRPLHF,TGTGCCAGCAGAGACCGACTGAGCCGACCCCTCCACTTT
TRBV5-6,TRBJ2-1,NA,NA,CASSLPPSGSYNEQFF,TGTGCCAGCAGCTTGCCCCCGTCGGGGTCCTACAATGAGCAGTTCTTC
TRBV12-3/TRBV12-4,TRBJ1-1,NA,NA,CASSLGLHPEAFF,TGTGCCAGCAGTTTGGGACTGCACCCTGAAGCTTTCTTT
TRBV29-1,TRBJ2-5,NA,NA,CSVEQGPGETQYF,TGCAGCGTTGAGCAGGGCCCCGGAGAGACCCAGTACTTC